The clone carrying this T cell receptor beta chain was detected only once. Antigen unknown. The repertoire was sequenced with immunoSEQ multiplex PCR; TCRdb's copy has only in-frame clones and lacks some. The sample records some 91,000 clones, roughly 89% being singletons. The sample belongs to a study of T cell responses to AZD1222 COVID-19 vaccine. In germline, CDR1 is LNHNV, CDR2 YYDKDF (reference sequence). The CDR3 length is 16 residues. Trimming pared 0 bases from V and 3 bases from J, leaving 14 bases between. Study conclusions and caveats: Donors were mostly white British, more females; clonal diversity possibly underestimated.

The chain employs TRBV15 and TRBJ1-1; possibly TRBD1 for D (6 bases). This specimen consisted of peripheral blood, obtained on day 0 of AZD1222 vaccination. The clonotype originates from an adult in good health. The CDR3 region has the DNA TGTGCCACCAGCAGAGATAGGGCGGGGGCCTACACTGAAGCTTTCTTT. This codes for CATSRDRAGAYTEAFF.